Sequencing of this TCR beta chain was carried out in a study of high-grade serous ovarian cancer treatment subgroups. Study-wide points: Same-patient tumor repertoires overlapped at roughly 0.095 to 0.8; different patients barely overlapped. Bulk tumor TCR sequencing gave no spatial information. Higher neoantigen levels went with greater TCR clonal relatedness.

With respect to this clone: Its antigen remains unidentified.

Trimming shortened V by 6 bases and J by 1 base, and 18 bases separated the two germline ends. Looked up from germline, CDR1 is MNHNY and CDR2 is SVGAGI (reference sequence). The CDR3 is 16 residues long. Assay: immunoSEQ multiplex PCR; the TCRdb copy retains only in-frame clones and omits some. The table has about 4,000 clones, 65% to 85% seen once; the top ten hold 8% to 10%. Tumor samples were taken before definitive surgery or chemotherapy. The source is a human donor with high-grade serous ovarian cancer. The J gene is TRBJ1-1, the V gene TRBV6-6, with a weak D call TRBD1 (5 bases). The sequenced material came from tumor tissue. The CDR3 protein is CASRASRGGGNTEAFF. The CDR3 DNA follows: TGTGCCAGCAGAGCCTCACGAGGTGGGGGGAACACTGAAGCTTTCTTT.